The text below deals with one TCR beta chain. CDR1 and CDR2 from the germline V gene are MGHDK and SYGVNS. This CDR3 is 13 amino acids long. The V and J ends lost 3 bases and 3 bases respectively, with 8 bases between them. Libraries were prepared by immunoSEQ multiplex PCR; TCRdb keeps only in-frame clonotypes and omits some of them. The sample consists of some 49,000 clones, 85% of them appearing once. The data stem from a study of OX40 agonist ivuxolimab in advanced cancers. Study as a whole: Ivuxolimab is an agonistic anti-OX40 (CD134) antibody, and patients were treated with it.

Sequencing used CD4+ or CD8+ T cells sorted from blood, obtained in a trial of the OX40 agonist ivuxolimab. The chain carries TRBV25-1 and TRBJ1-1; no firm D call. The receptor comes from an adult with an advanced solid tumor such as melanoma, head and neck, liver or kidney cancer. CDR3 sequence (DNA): TGTGCCAGCAGTGACTCCTTCGACACTGAAGCTTTCTTT. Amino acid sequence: CASSDSFDTEAFF.